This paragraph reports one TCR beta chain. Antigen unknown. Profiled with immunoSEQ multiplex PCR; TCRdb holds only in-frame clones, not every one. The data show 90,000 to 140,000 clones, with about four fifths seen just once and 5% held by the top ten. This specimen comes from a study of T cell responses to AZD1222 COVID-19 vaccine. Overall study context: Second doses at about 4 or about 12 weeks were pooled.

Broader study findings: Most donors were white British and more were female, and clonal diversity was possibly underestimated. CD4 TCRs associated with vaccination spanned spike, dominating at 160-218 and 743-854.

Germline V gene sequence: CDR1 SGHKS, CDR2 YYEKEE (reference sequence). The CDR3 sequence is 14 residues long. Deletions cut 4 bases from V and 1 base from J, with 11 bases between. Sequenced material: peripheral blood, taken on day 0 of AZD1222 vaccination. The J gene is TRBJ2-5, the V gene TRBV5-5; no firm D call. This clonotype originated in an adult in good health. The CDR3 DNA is TGTGCCAGCAGCCTCCGTTTCGCCCAAGAGACCCAGTACTTC. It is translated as CASSLRFAQETQYF.